This T cell receptor beta chain is drawn from a study of cytomegalovirus exposure and HLA in healthy donors (dated by TCRdb to 2017 to 2019). As for the study more broadly: An earlier analysis of more than 550 of the donors reported approximately 280 Gb of sequence data and 100 million to 120 million unique TCR beta sequences obtained from around 170 million T cells. Approximately 310 gigabases of sequencing data and approximately 85 million unique TCR sequences were included in an early release covering roughly 700 HLA-typed donors. Of the 300 to 500 genotyped donors, 70% to 90% were placed in the genetic ancestry cluster associated with self-reported Caucasian donors. The study was designed to test whether signatures of past pathogen exposure could be identified by cataloging public T cell receptors. The T cell repertoires of around 670 subjects were profiled by immunosequencing and related to cytomegalovirus serostatus. Besides the first cohort of roughly 660 subjects, a separate validation cohort made up of some 110 different subjects was used. High-throughput TCR immunosequencing, statistical association of individual TCRs with disease status, and machine learning were combined to predict cytomegalovirus infection status. A later analysis re-analyzed previously published TCR beta repertoires from hundreds of donors and added high-resolution HLA genotyping to study TCR occurrence patterns. Rather than drawing on any new phenotypic data, the later analysis identified candidate immune exposures from TCR beta sequences and the way those sequences occurred across donors. An earlier analysis of more than 450 of the donors used high-throughput TCR beta sequencing to judge whether each TCR beta V gene segment behaved as functional or pseudogenic. Donor age, sex, ethnicity and CMV serostatus were collected together with the repertoire data. A later genetic analysis used genome-wide SNP genotypes for about three fifths of the 666 donors, treating that subset as a discovery cohort. All discovery cohort repertoires had been generated using a single sequencing platform. Both class I and class II loci were covered by HLA typing, at four-digit resolution. The number of typed donors differed by locus: roughly 620-640 for A, B, C, DRB1 and DQB1; approximately 530 for DQA1; some 590 for DPA1; and 400 to 480 for DPB1. Four or five DR-DQ haplotypes were treated as single units for association and clustering because of strong linkage in the cohort. Among about 400 genotyped donors of the cohort, an average of approximately 220,000 unique TCR beta nucleotide sequences was sequenced per donor, of which about 18% were non-productive. Summary of the overall study and its limitations: Some IMGT-functional V segments, including TRBV6-2 and TRBV6-3, could not be distinguished by the 87-base-pair reads and were therefore excluded. Across donors, most TCR sequences were observed very rarely, whereas some public TCRs were present in many individuals. In vitro tests confirmed that a few of the cytomegalovirus-associated TCR beta chains recognize cytomegalovirus antigens. Correlated functional status among segregating V segments might be attributable to linkage disequilibrium, but an unknown experimental factor could not be ruled out. A further reported finding was that TCR beta sequences accurately predicted the HLA-A and HLA-B alleles for most subjects in the first cohort. According to a later analysis, most CMV-associated TCR beta chains appeared to be HLA-restricted, and the HLA associations seemed to be driven largely by CMV exposure. The classifier was reported to diagnose cytomegalovirus status with high specificity and sensitivity in both the original cohort and the validation cohort. This cohort had only TCR beta chains sequenced, and the lack of alpha or paired-chain data limited which features could be detected. A cluster of highly shared sequence variants was judged likely to represent a technical artifact of the sequencing pipeline. Because counts were too low, seventeen rarely observed V segments, including chromosome 9 orphons, were excluded from the earlier analysis of a few hundred of the donors. The presence/absence analyses assumed that sequencing depth was roughly uniform across donors, and that assumption may not be true. Broadly in line with IMGT annotations, most TCR beta V segments showed up in productive rearrangements about 87% or about 30% of the time in an earlier analysis of several hundred of the donors. An association between a missense DCLRE1C variant and V-gene and J-gene trimming of TCR beta chains was found in a later genetic analysis and replicated in an independent cohort. In the study, approximately 160 TCR beta chains were listed as associated with cytomegalovirus. Specific HLA alleles were associated with 15,000 to 20,000 TCR beta sequences at a false discovery rate of 0.05 in a later analysis. In a later analysis, TCR association rates were found to vary across HLA loci, with the most associated TCRs seen for DRB1 alleles and the fewest for HLA-C alleles. Assigning TCR associations to individual alleles was difficult when HLA alleles, especially DR and DQ, strongly co-occurred. Because some donors lacked HLA typing at each locus, the association tests relied only on the typed subset. It was suggested by the authors that the approach could potentially be generalized to other disease states and immunological phenotypes. A later analysis found that HLA-associated TCR beta chains were more clonally expanded and had lower generation probabilities than equally common non-associated chains. In a later analysis, several top co-occurrence clusters were reported to appear linked to parvovirus B19, influenza, CMV and Epstein-Barr virus. According to a later genetic analysis, donors in an Asian-associated ancestry cluster had fewer N-insertions in productive TCRs than the roughly 700-donor mean. The only immune exposure information available for the cohort was CMV serostatus.

The cohort consisted of 650 to 850 healthy bone marrow donors. At the time of sampling, every cohort member was nominally healthy, though immune exposures that went unrecorded were likely present. The donor was CMV seropositive and belonged to the group of 250 to 300 seropositive cohort members. A peripheral blood sample was provided by each donor, and peripheral blood mononuclear cells were used for TCR beta sequencing. The Qiagen DNeasy Blood Extraction Kit was used to extract genomic DNA from the blood cell samples. Library preparation used the immunoSEQ multiplex PCR assay. A mixture of 60 forward primers for TCR Vbeta segments and 13 reverse primers for TCR Jbeta segments was used in the multiplex PCR. The CDR3 region of rearranged TCR beta genes was amplified from genomic DNA by a multiplex PCR assay. The amplified TCR beta libraries were sequenced on the Illumina HiSeq System as 87-base-pair reads. In the original analysis: A later analysis tallied 75 million to 95 million unique TCR beta chains across the 666 repertoires, and 10 million to 11 million of those chains were shared by two or more donors. A nearest-neighbor algorithm error-corrected the raw reads and collapsed the reads into unique sequences, merging closely related sequences to remove PCR and sequencing errors. To assign V, D and J gene segments, CDR3 sequences were aligned to IMGT reference sequences. Each retained sequence needed at least a six-nucleotide match to both a V gene segment and a J gene segment. Rearrangements were called productive when the CDR3 lacked stop codons and stayed in frame with V and J; all others were non-productive. CDR3 was defined by IMGT convention, running from the second conserved V-encoded cysteine to the conserved J-encoded phenylalanine. The earlier analysis of about 530 of the donors excluded any sequence lacking an unambiguous match to a single V gene segment. In an earlier analysis of almost 600 of the donors, a V segment was called functional when productive rearrangements were above 56.7%, and segregating when the standard deviation between donors exceeded 5%. A statistical classification framework was built to diagnose cytomegalovirus status from the catalog of TCR beta chain sequences. V and J gene assignment, in a later analysis, came from comparing TCR nucleotide sequences with IMGT/GENE-DB human TR gene sequences. The TCRdist pipeline was used in a later analysis to assign CDR3 sequences and most-parsimonious VDJ recombination scenarios. In a later analysis, each TCR beta chain was defined by its CDR3 amino acid sequence together with its V-gene family, and reads without a unique V-gene family were excluded. To address suspected cross-contamination and a sequencing artifact, a later analysis removed 592 highly shared, low-generation-probability nucleotide sequences. In a later analysis, a clonal expansion index was calculated for each public chain from normalized within-repertoire ranks of inferred template counts. Generation probabilities in a later analysis came from a VDJ recombination model fitted to out-of-frame rearrangements, and those results were checked against IGoR. A later analysis scored TCR-TCR, TCR-HLA and TCR-CMV co-occurrence with hypergeometric tests, applying a repertoire-size bias correction to TCR pairs. In a later analysis, false discovery rates were estimated by permuting HLA or CMV assignments 20 times. In a later analysis, co-occurring TCRs were grouped with DBSCAN, and TCRdist sequence similarity was added when clustering was performed within HLA-allele-positive subsets. Repertoires with fewer than 30,000 or more than 120,000 public chains were left out of co-occurrence clustering, as were five repertoires with anomalous nucleotide sharing. TCRdb retrieved this table from immuneACCESS and kept in-frame rearrangements only. Not all clones are present; in checked studies, unresolved V genes account for under half, and no reason is known for the remainder. V and J calls and clone size come straight from that table; D and trimming were deduced from the DNA. This sample lists some 90,000 clones; 65% to 80% were detected once. The ten largest clonotypes hold 3% of the sample.

Of note for this clone: The specificity of this receptor is unknown. No base qualities exist here, and no much larger clone lies one base off it.

The CDR3 numbers 14 residues from cysteine through phenylalanine. Solely the CDR3 DNA is kept, with 42 bases framed from the first base. V was cut back by 5 bases and J by 4 bases, leaving a gap of 12 bases between them. The germline V gene supplies CDR1 SGHAT and CDR2 FQNNGV. The origin of this receptor is a female donor in good health and CMV-seropositive. The sequenced material came from PBMCs. The chain is encoded by TRBV11-2 joined to TRBJ2-1, with the D gene call left open. The CDR3 amino acid sequence is: CASSRLTAYNEQFF. The nucleotide sequence is TGTGCCAGCAGCCGGCTCACAGCTTACAATGAGCAGTTCTTC.